The rows below give T cell receptor beta chains drawn from one sample of a study of blood T cell repertoires in COVID-19. Libraries were prepared by immunoSEQ multiplex PCR; TCRdb keeps only in-frame clonotypes and omits some of them. The sample contains approximately 120,000 clones, around 79% of which appear only once. Sequenced sample: peripheral blood. The receptor source for this set is an elderly man with acute or convalescent COVID-19. Both conserved end residues are trimmed from each CDR3. The D gene is left open where the match is weak.

D: TRBD1
V: TRBV30
CDR3: AWSRPDRETGELF

D: NA
V: TRBV19
CDR3: ASKEDRARNSPLH

D: TRBD1
V: TRBV6-6
CDR3: ASSPSGPQGASTDTQY

D: TRBD1
V: TRBV11-2
CDR3: ASSLVAGQGYEQY

D: TRBD1
V: TRBV3-1/TRBV3-2
CDR3: ASSQGDSPSTDTQY

D: TRBD1
V: TRBV6-6
CDR3: ASSRGQGASSNYGYT

D: TRBD1
V: TRBV4-2
CDR3: ASSQRQGWGYT

D: NA
V: TRBV4-1
CDR3: ASSQDPPPVQSEAF

D: TRBD2
V: TRBV3-1/TRBV3-2
CDR3: ASSQDEGGGAQNIQY

D: TRBD1
V: TRBV3-1/TRBV3-2
CDR3: ASSRTGGEDTGELF